A single sample gave rise to the 4 T cell receptor beta chains below, sequenced in a study of identical twins. TCRdb itself ran the 5' RACE reads through MiXCR, one entry per CDR3 protein. This table has 300,000 to 400,000 distinct CDR3 sequences, around an eighth appearing once. A further study also used this sample, focusing on yellow fever vaccine responses in identical twins.

The sample comprised CD8+ T cells sorted from blood. The receptors here all came from a woman aged 18-29 years in good health.

This clonotype has ten or more counts. The V and J genes are TRBV10-2 and TRBJ2-5; D not resolved. The V end was cut by 6 bases, the J end by 2 bases, with 13 bases between. Germline CDR1 and CDR2: WSHSY and SAAADI. CDR3 length: 14 residues. CDR3 in amino acids: CASSPRTHQETQYF. In nucleotides, the CDR3 is TGCGCCAGCAGCCCTAGGACCCATCAAGAGACCCAGTACTTC.

Only a few counts were recorded for this clonotype. This chain links TRBV7-9 with TRBJ2-7; TRBD2 is a possible D gene (5 bases). Germline V CDR1 and CDR2: SEHNR, FQNEAQ (reference sequence). This CDR3 contains 14 residues. The germline V and J ends were trimmed by 0 bases and 5 bases, with 11 bases remaining between them. The CDR3 bases are TGTGCCAGCAGCTTAGCGGCTAGCCTCGACGAGCAGTACTTC. This codes for CASSLAASLDEQYF.

The CDR3 region has the DNA TGTGCCAGCAGCGGCCCAGGCTCTGGAAACACCATATATTTT. Protein: CASSGPGSGNTIYF. The chain couples TRBV9 to TRBJ1-3; D is undetermined. The V and J ends lost 3 bases and 0 bases respectively, with 7 bases between them. The CDR3 is made up of 14 amino acids. The germline gives CDR1 SGDLS, CDR2 YYNGEE. Using reference TRBV9 and TRBJ1-3 for the parts outside the CDR3, the full variable domain is DSGVTQTPKHLITATGQRVTLRCSPRSGDLSVYWYQQSLDQGLQFLIQYYNGEERAKGNILERFSAQQFPDLHSELNLSSLELGDSALYFCASSGPGSGNTIYFGEGSWLTVV.

This clonotype occurred a few times. The chain has TRBV6-1 and TRBJ1-1; weak D call: TRBD1 (6 bases). The V gene lost 5 bases and the J gene lost 1 base, with 14 bases spanning the gap. Germline-derived CDR1 and CDR2 are MNHNS and SASEGT. The CDR3 length is 15 residues. The chain's CDR3 is CASSPSVDRNTEAFF. As DNA, the CDR3 is TGTGCCAGCAGTCCGTCGGTGGACAGGAACACTGAAGCTTTCTTT.